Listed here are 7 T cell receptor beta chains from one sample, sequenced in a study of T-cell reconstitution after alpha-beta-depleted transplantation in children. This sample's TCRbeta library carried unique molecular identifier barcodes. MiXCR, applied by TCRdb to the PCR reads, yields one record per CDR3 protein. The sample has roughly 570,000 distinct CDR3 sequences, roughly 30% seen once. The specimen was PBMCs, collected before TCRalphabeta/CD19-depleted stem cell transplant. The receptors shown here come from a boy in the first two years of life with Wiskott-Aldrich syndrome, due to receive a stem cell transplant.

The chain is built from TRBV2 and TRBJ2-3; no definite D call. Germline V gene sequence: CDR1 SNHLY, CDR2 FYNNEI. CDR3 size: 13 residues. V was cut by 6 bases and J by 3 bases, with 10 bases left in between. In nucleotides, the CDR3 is TGTGCCAGCAGGGAGAGGATGACAGATACGCAGTATTTT. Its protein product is CASRERMTDTQYF.

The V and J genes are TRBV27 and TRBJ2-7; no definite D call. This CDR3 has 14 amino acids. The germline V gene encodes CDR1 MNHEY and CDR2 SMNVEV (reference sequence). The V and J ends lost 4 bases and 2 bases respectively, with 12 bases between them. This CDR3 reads CASSSQPVPYEQYF. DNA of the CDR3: TGTGCCAGCAGTTCCCAGCCGGTCCCCTACGAGCAGTACTTC.

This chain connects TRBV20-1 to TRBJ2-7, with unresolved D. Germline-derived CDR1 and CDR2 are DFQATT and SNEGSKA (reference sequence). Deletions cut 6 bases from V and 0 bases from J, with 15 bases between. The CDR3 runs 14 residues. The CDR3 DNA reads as TGCAGTGCAGTGGAACGGGCCGACTCCTACGAGCAGTACTTC. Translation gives CSAVERADSYEQYF.

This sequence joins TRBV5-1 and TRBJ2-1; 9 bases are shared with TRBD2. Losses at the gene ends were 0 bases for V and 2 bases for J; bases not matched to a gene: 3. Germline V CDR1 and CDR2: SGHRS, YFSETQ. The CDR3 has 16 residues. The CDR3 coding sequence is TGCGCCAGCAGCTTGGAAACTAGCGGGCCCTACAATGAGCAGTTCTTC. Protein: CASSLETSGPYNEQFF.

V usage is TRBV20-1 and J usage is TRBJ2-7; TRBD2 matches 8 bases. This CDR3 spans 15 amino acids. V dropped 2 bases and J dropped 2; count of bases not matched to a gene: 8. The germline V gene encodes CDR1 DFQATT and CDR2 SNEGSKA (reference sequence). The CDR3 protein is CSARTKGLVTYEQYF. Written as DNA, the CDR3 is TGCAGTGCTAGAACTAAGGGACTAGTCACCTACGAGCAGTACTTC.

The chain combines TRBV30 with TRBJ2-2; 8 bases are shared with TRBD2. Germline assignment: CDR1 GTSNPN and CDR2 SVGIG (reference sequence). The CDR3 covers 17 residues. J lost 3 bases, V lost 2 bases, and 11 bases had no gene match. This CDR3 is CAWSTVSGGPYTGELFF. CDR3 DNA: TGTGCCTGGAGTACAGTTTCGGGAGGGCCCTACACCGGGGAGCTGTTTTTT.

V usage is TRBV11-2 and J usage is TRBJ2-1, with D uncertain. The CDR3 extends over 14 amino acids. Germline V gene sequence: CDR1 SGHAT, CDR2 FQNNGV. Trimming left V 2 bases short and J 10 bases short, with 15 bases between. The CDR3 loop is CASSLSQLKTEQFF. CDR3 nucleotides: TGTGCCAGCAGCTTATCCCAATTGAAAACGGAGCAGTTCTTC.